What follows describes a single T cell receptor (beta chain). This sample was taken from a study of T cell responses to AZD1222 COVID-19 vaccine. The protocol was immunoSEQ multiplex PCR, while the TCRdb copy is restricted to in-frame clones and leaves out a portion. The sample holds roughly 130,000 clones, about 85% seen once. CDR1 is GTSNPN, CDR2 SVGIG, per germline (reference sequence). CDR3 length equals 10 residues. The V gene lost 5 bases and the J gene lost 11 bases, with 12 bases spanning the gap. The sample here was peripheral blood, taken on day 0 of AZD1222 vaccination. The chain employs TRBV30 and TRBJ1-1; D gene ambiguous. This receptor was identified in an adult in good health. CDR3 DNA: TGTGCCTGGGGAAATTCAGAGGCTTTCTTT. Translating it yields CAWGNSEAFF.